The next 14 T cell receptor beta chains were all read from a single sample in a study of blood T cell repertoires in COVID-19 (dated by TCRdb to the early 2020s). The library was obtained by the immunoSEQ multiplex PCR assay. In its TCRdb copy, this immuneACCESS table keeps in-frame sequences only and misses some clones. Where compared with another copy, unresolved V genes explain less than half of these, and the others have no known cause. A total of 170,000 or so clones appear in this sample, approximately 80% of them only once. The top ten hold roughly 2.8% of the sample. Sequenced input: peripheral blood. Receptors were obtained from a woman aged 55-75 years with acute or convalescent COVID-19.

The chain joins TRBV25-1 to TRBJ1-6; D possibly corresponds to TRBD1 (6 bases). The CDR3 length is 15 residues. Trimming shortened V by 5 bases and J by 4 bases, and 12 bases separated the two germline ends. Germline V lookup: CDR1 MGHDK, CDR2 SYGVNS. As DNA, the CDR3 is TGTGCCAGCAGTCAAGACCAGGGGTATAATTCACCCCTCCACTTT. Residues: CASSQDQGYNSPLHF.

The chain uses TRBV12-3 or TRBV12-4 and TRBJ1-2; D is possibly TRBD1 (6 bases). The ends were cut back, 6 bases at V and 12 bases at J, with 20 bases in the middle. This CDR3 has 13 residues. The CDR3: CASRPTSGEQDTF. CDR3 sequence (DNA): TGTGCCAGCAGACCTACCTCAGGGGAACAGGACACCTTC.

The chain carries TRBV19 and TRBJ2-3, with TRBD2 matching over 7 bases. With V trimmed by 7 bases and J by 0 bases, 1 base remained unmatched. CDR1 and CDR2 from the germline V gene are LNHDA and SQIVND (reference sequence). This CDR3 spans 13 amino acids. The CDR3, as DNA: TGTGCCAGTACCGGGGGGAGCACAGATACGCAGTATTTT. Its translation: CASTGGSTDTQYF.

The chain combines TRBV14 with TRBJ2-5; a weak D match, TRBD1 (6 bases). V lost 5 bases, J lost 4 bases, and 11 bases lay in between. Germline V gene data show CDR1 as SGHDN and CDR2 as FVKESK. This CDR3 contains 13 residues. The CDR3 spells CASSFDRRETQYF. DNA of the CDR3: TGTGCCAGCAGCTTCGACAGGCGAGAGACCCAGTACTTC. Based on the CDR3 plus reference TRBV14 and TRBJ2-5, the full variable domain is EAGVTQFPSHSVIEKGQTVTLRCDPISGHDNLYWYRRVMGKEIKFLLHFVKESKQDESGMPNNRFLAERTGGTYSTLKVQPAELEDSGVYFCASSFDRRETQYFGPGTRLLVL.

In this sample, this clone turned up once. The chain uses TRBV19 and TRBJ1-2; D gene ambiguous. The V end was cut by 7 bases, the J end by 7 bases, with 10 bases between. The length of the CDR3 is 11 residues. The germline gives CDR1 LNHDA, CDR2 SQIVND (reference sequence). The CDR3 DNA is TGTGCCAGTACCACGCGGGGTGGCTACACCTTC. Its protein is CASTTRGGYTF.

The chain is built from TRBV30 and TRBJ2-2; TRBD1 is a possible D gene (6 bases). The V and J ends lost 4 bases and 1 base respectively, with 16 bases between them. This CDR3 comprises 16 residues. Germline loops: CDR1 GTSNPN, CDR2 SVGIG (reference sequence). CDR3 loop: CAWTKSGTLNTGELFF. CDR3 DNA: TGTGCCTGGACTAAGTCCGGGACATTGAACACCGGGGAGCTGTTTTTT.

This sequence joins TRBV6-5 and TRBJ2-7; maybe TRBD1 (7 bases). With 2 bases removed from V and 1 base from J, the gap between germline ends came to 12 bases. This CDR3 contains 15 residues. Germline loops: CDR1 MNHEY, CDR2 SVGAGI. This chain's CDR3 is CASSYGGTASYEQYF. The CDR3 region has the DNA TGTGCCAGCAGTTACGGCGGGACAGCGTCCTACGAGCAGTACTTC.

The chain uses TRBV9 and TRBJ2-2; TRBD2 matches 10 bases. Per germline, CDR1 SGDLS and CDR2 YYNGEE. The CDR3 consists of 16 residues. The V gene end was trimmed by 0 bases and the J gene end by 8 bases; junction bases not matched to a gene: 7. This CDR3 is CASSVVASGGKGELFF. Here the CDR3 DNA reads TGTGCCAGCAGCGTAGTCGCTAGCGGGGGTAAGGGGGAGCTGTTTTTT. The full variable domain, completed using reference TRBV9 and TRBJ2-2, is DSGVTQTPKHLITATGQRVTLRCSPRSGDLSVYWYQQSLDQGLQFLIQYYNGEERAKGNILERFSAQQFPDLHSELNLSSLELGDSALYFCASSVVASGGKGELFFGEGSRLTVL.

The rearrangement uses TRBV5-4 and TRBJ2-2; 8 bases are a match to TRBD2. Germline-derived CDR1 and CDR2 are SGHNT and YYREEE (reference sequence). V lost 1 base and J lost 5; bases outside the gene matches: 10. This CDR3 is built from 17 residues. This CDR3 reads CASSLPAGGLGTGELFF. The CDR3 region has the DNA TGTGCCAGCAGCTTGCCTGCGGGGGGACTGGGGACCGGGGAGCTGTTTTTT.

This clone was observed once. J is TRBJ1-6 and V is TRBV19; 7 bases fit TRBD1. Germline assignment: CDR1 LNHDA and CDR2 SQIVND (reference sequence). The CDR3 spans 14 residues. Trimming removed 5 bases from V and 7 bases from J; junction bases left unmatched: 5. The CDR3 loop reads CASSPRQGNSPLHF. CDR3 bases: TGTGCCAGTAGTCCCCGACAGGGAAATTCACCCCTCCACTTT.

The rearrangement links TRBV4-3 to TRBJ2-3; D is unresolved. The CDR3 loop spans 13 amino acids. In germline, CDR1 is LGHNA, CDR2 YSLEER. V dropped 0 bases and J dropped 5 bases, with 6 bases sitting between them. DNA for the CDR3: TGCGCCAGCAGCCAAGAAGCAAAAGATACGCAGTATTTT. Amino acids: CASSQEAKDTQYF.

The gene calls are TRBV7-9 and TRBJ2-7; a weak D match, TRBD1 (5 bases). The CDR3 sequence is 14 residues long. Germline loops: CDR1 SEHNR, CDR2 FQNEAQ (reference sequence). The V gene lost 0 bases and the J gene lost 3 bases, with 9 bases spanning the gap. CDR3 sequence (DNA): TGTGCCAGCAGCTTAGCGAGGACACACTACGAGCAGTACTTC. This sequence encodes CASSLARTHYEQYF.

The rearrangement joins TRBV4-1 to TRBJ2-1; 9 bases fit TRBD2. CDR3 length: 16 residues. V shed 3 bases and J 2 bases; nucleotides not matched to a gene: 5. Germline V gene data show CDR1 as MGHRA and CDR2 as YSYEKL. CDR3: CASSHEPSGAYNEQFF. DNA of the CDR3: TGCGCCAGCAGCCATGAACCTAGCGGGGCCTACAATGAGCAGTTCTTC.

The gene calls are TRBV6-1 and TRBJ1-5, with unresolved D. Germline V CDR1 and CDR2: MNHNS, SASEGT. This CDR3 comprises 16 residues. Deletions cut 2 bases from V and 0 bases from J, with 11 bases between. The DNA for the CDR3 is TGTGCCAGCAGTGAAATAGTGAATTATAGCAATCAGCCCCAGCATTTT. Amino acids: CASSEIVNYSNQPQHF.